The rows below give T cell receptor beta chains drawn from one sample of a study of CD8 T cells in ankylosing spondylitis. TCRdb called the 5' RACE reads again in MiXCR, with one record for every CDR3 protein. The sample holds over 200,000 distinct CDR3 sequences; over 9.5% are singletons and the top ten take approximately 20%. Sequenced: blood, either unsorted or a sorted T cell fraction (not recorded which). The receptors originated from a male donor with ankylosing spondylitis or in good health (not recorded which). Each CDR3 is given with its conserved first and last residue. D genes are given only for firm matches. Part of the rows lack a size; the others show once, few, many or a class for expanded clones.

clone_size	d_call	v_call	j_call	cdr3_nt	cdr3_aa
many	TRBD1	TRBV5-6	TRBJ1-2	TGTGCCAGCAGCTCAAACAGGGGAAGCTATGGCTACACCTTC	CASSSNRGSYGYTF
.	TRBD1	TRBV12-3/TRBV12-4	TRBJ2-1	TGTGCCAGCAGCCCAGACGGGGGGGACAGGGGCCACAATGAGCAGTTCTTC	CASSPDGGDRGHNEQFF
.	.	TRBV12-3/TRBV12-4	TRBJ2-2	TGTGCCAGCAGACCCCCACAAGGAGAGGGTACCGGGGAGCTGTTTTTT	CASRPPQGEGTGELFF
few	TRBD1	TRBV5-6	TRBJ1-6	TGTGCCAGCAGACGACAGGGAATGCCAGAGCTCGCTGGGCTCCACTTT	CASRRQGMPELAGLHF
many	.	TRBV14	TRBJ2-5	TGTGCCAGCAGCGAAAACAAAGAGACCCAGTACTTC	CASSENKETQYF
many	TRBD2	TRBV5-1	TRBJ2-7	TGCGCCAGCAGCTTGAGATTAGCGGGGGGAGACGAGCAGTACTTC	CASSLRLAGGDEQYF
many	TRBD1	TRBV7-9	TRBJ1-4	TGTGCCAGCAGCGACGGGACAGGGTCAAATGAAAAACTGTTTTTT	CASSDGTGSNEKLFF
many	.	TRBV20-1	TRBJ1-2	TGCAGTGCTAGAGATCCCAGGGCCAACTATGGCTACACCTTC	CSARDPRANYGYTF
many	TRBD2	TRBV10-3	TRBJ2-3	TGTGCCAGCCGAATTCGGACTAGCGGGGGTCCGGATACGCAGTATTTT	CASRIRTSGGPDTQYF
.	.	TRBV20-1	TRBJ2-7	TGCAGTGCTAGGGAGGCAAGAGGGGGTTTGAGGGAGCAGTACTTC	CSAREARGGLREQYF
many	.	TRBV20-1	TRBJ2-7	TGCAGTGCTACCGGGTCTATTGAGCAGTACTTC	CSATGSIEQYF
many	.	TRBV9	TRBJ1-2	TGTGCCAGCAGCGTAGCTGGTAATGGGGGCTATGGCTACACCTTC	CASSVAGNGGYGYTF
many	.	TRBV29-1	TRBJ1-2	TGCAGCGTTGTCTTTGGCGGGAACCGAAACTATGGCTACACCTTC	CSVVFGGNRNYGYTF
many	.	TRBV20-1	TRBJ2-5	TGCAGTGCAGTGGAAGAGACCCAGTACTTC	CSAVEETQYF
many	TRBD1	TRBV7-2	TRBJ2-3	TGTGCCAGCAGCCAACGACAGGGGAGACCCTTTTTT	CASSQRQGRPFF
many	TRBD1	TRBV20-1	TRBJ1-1	TGCAGTGCTAAAGGACAGGGCTGGGCTGAAGCTTTCTTT	CSAKGQGWAEAFF
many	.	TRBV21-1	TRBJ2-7	TGTGCCAGCAGCAATCGACAGGCAAGGTGTTCCTACGAGCAGTACTTC	CASSNRQARCSYEQYF
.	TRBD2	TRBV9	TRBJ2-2	TGTGCCAGCAGCGCGCTAGCGGGGGGCTTCACCGGGGAGCTGTTTTTT	CASSALAGGFTGELFF
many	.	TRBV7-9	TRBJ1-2	TGTGCCAGCAGCTTCCAGACAGCTAACTATGGCTACACCTTC	CASSFQTANYGYTF
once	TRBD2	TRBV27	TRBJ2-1	TGTGCCAGCAGTTTATGGTCCAGCGGGGGGGCCAATGAGCAGTTCTTC	CASSLWSSGGANEQFF
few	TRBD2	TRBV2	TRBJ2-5	TGTGCCAGCTCCGGGGGGACCACCCAAGAGACCCAGTACTTC	CASSGGTTQETQYF
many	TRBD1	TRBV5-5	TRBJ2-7	TGTGCCAGCAGTTTTGACAGGGGGAGCTCCTACGAGCAGTACTTC	CASSFDRGSSYEQYF
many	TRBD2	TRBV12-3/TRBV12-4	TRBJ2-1	TGTGCCAGCACCTGGGGTCTAGCGGGGGACAATGAGCAGTTCTTC	CASTWGLAGDNEQFF
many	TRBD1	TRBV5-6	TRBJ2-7	TGTGCCAGCGGAGTACTGGGGACAGGTAAATACGAGCAGTACTTC	CASGVLGTGKYEQYF
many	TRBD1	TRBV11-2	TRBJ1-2	TGTGCCAGCAGCTCATCCGGGACAGGGAAAGCTAACTATGGCTACACCTTC	CASSSSGTGKANYGYTF
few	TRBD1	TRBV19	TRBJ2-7	TGTGCCAGTAAGGTTCGGGACAGCTCCTACGAGCAGTACTTC	CASKVRDSSYEQYF
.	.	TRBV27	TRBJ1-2	TGTGCCAGCAGTTTATACACAGGAAACTATGGCTTCACCTTC	CASSLYTGNYGFTF
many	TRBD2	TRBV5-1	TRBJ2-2	TGCGCCAGCAGCTTGGAGTTCGTAGCGGGGGGACCCACCGGGGAGCTGTTTTTT	CASSLEFVAGGPTGELFF
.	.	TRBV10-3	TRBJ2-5	TGTGCCATCAGCTCCGGGACACGATCCTTCCAAGAGACCCAGTACTTC	CAISSGTRSFQETQYF
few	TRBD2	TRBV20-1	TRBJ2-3	TGCAGTGCTACAAGCGGGGCGGGAGAGGGCACAGATACGCAGTATTTT	CSATSGAGEGTDTQYF
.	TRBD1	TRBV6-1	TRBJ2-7	TGTGCCAGCAGTGGTTCCGGGACAGGGGGCCGAGAGCAGTACTTC	CASSGSGTGGREQYF
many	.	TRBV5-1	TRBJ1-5	TGCGCCAGCAGCTTGGAAGGGATCAGCAATCAGCCCCAGCATTTT	CASSLEGISNQPQHF
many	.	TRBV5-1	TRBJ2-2	TGCGCCAGCAGCTTGGAAGGGACCCTACAACGGAACACCGGGGAGCTGTTTTTT	CASSLEGTLQRNTGELFF
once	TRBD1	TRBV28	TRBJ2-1	TGTGCCAGCAGTCCACCCGGGACAGGGATCCATGAGCAGTTCTTC	CASSPPGTGIHEQFF
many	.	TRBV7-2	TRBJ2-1	TGTGCCAGCAGCTTATTAGGGGGACTTCCTAATGAGCAGTTCTTC	CASSLLGGLPNEQFF
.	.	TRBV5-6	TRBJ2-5	TGTGCCAGCAGCCCCGGGACGTTACAAGAGACCCAGTACTTC	CASSPGTLQETQYF
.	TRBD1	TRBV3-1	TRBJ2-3	TGTGCCAGCAGCGGAGACAGGGGCTACACAGATACGCAGTATTTT	CASSGDRGYTDTQYF
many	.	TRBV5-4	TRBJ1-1	TGTGCCAGCAGCTTGCAAGTTTCGACGGGGACTGAAGCTTTCTTT	CASSLQVSTGTEAFF
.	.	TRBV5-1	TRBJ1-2	TGCGCCAGCAGCCCAACCGGGGGAGGGAGCTATGGCTACACCTTC	CASSPTGGGSYGYTF
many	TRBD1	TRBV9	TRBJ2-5	TGTGCCAGCAGCGTAGAGGGACAGATAGAGACCCAGTACTTC	CASSVEGQIETQYF
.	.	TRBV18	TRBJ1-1	TGTGCCAGCTCACTGACAGGTAATCAGAACACTGAAGCTTTCTTT	CASSLTGNQNTEAFF
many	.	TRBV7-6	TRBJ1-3	TGTGCCAGCAGCTTAGGGATGGGCCCCGGAAACACCATATATTTT	CASSLGMGPGNTIYF
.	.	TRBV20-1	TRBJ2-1	TGCAGTGCTAGCAGGACTAAGGGGGGCAATGAGCAGTTCTTC	CSASRTKGGNEQFF
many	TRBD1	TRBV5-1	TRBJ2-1	TGCGCCAGCAGCTTGATCCGACAGGGGTTCAATGAGCAGTTCTTC	CASSLIRQGFNEQFF
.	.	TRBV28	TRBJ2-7	TGTGCCAGCAGTCCTCGGGCCCCCCCCTACGAGCAGTACTTC	CASSPRAPPYEQYF
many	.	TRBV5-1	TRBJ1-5	TGCGCCAGCAGCTTGGAGGGAGGGGGGAATCAGCCCCAGCATTTT	CASSLEGGGNQPQHF
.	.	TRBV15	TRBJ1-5	TGTAGCAATCAGCCCCAGCATTTT	CSNQPQHF
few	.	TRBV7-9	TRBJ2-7	TGTGCCAGCAGCTCGACCTACCGCTCCTACGAGCAGTACTTC	CASSSTYRSYEQYF
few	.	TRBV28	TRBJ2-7	TGTGCCAGCAGCCCGGCTCGGGACGAGCAGTACTTC	CASSPARDEQYF
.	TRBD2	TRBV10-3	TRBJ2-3	TGTGCCATCAGCATACTAGCGGGGTTCACAGATACGCAGTATTTT	CAISILAGFTDTQYF
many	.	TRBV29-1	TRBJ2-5	TGCAGCGTCTCTGGGGGCGGAATGGCGGAGACCCAGTACTTC	CSVSGGGMAETQYF
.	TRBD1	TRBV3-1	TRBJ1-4	TGTGCCAGCAGCCGGGACAGGGAACTGTTTTTT	CASSRDRELFF
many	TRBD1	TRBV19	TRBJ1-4	TGTGCCTGCAATCCGGGACAGGAGAATGAAAAACTGTTTTTT	CACNPGQENEKLFF
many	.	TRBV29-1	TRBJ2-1	TGCAGCGTTGAAGAGGGCAGTGAGCAGTTCTTC	CSVEEGSEQFF
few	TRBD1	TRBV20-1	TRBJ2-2	TGCAGTGCTCATACAGGGGGCTACACCGGGGAGCTGTTTTTT	CSAHTGGYTGELFF
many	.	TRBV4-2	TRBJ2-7	TGTGCCAGCAGCCAAGGCGACAGGAACTCCTACGAGCAGTACTTC	CASSQGDRNSYEQYF
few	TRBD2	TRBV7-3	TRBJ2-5	TGTGCCAGCAGCTTAATTGCGGCTAGCGGGAAAGAGACCCAGTACTTC	CASSLIAASGKETQYF
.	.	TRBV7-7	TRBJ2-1	TGTGCTAGCAGCTTAGGGGGGAGGTACAATGAGCAGTTCTTC	CASSLGGRYNEQFF